Below, 28 T cell receptor beta chains from the same sample are listed, as sequenced in a study of blood T cells in healthy people across ages. Through a sample-barcoded 5' primer and a J-beta primer mix, a second PCR was run for roughly 6 to 11 cycles. TCRdb re-derived calls from the 5' RACE reads in MiXCR, one entry per CDR3 protein. The sample has about 720,000 distinct CDR3 sequences; 20% to 25% are singletons. Sequenced input: blood. These TCRs come from a man between 65 and 80 years old in good health.

V is TRBV29-1 and J is TRBJ2-1; D may match TRBD1 or TRBD2 (5 bases each). V lost 7 bases and J lost 7, with 11 bases in between. This CDR3 contains 11 residues. Germline V CDR1 and CDR2: SQVTM, ANQGSEA. The CDR3 DNA sequence: TGCAGCGCTATTGGGACGAATGAGCAGTTCTTC. It is translated as CSAIGTNEQFF.

This rearrangement joins TRBV29-1 to TRBJ2-1, with 10 positions matching TRBD2. Germline V CDR1 and CDR2: SQVTM, ANQGSEA. The V gene end was trimmed by 4 bases and the J gene end by 8 bases; junction bases not matched to a gene: 20. The CDR3 contains 18 residues. In nucleotides, the CDR3 is TGCAGCGTTGGGAAAGTGAGAGCGGGAGGGCCGCTACTTCATGAGCAGTTCTTC. The encoded protein is CSVGKVRAGGPLLHEQFF.

This clonotype was counted between two and nine times. This sequence joins TRBV11-2 and TRBJ2-2; no firm D call. Germline V gene data show CDR1 as SGHAT and CDR2 as FQNNGV. The CDR3 has 12 amino acids. Trimming removed 6 bases from V and 8 bases from J, with 10 bases in between. The CDR3 loop is CASRLLVGELFF. CDR3 in DNA: TGTGCCAGCAGACTCTTGGTTGGGGAGCTGTTTTTT.

The chain's CDR3 is CASSLGTGPSSGNTIYF. The CDR3 nucleotides read TGTGCCAGCAGTTTGGGGACAGGACCCAGCTCTGGAAACACCATATATTTT. The genes are TRBV28 and TRBJ1-3, with TRBD1 matching 8 bases. Germline CDR1 is MDHEN and CDR2 is SYDVKM. Losses at the gene ends were 3 bases for V and 0 bases for J; bases not matched to a gene: 7. The CDR3 runs to 17 residues.

This clonotype was seen more than once but under ten times. This chain links TRBV29-1 with TRBJ1-1; unclear D gene. The CDR3 covers 14 residues. Germline CDR1 and CDR2: SQVTM and ANQGSEA. Trimming left V 3 bases short and J 0 bases short, with 11 bases between. The CDR3 nucleotides read TGCAGCGTTGACCCGCAAGGAATGAACACTGAAGCTTTCTTT. Protein sequence: CSVDPQGMNTEAFF.

The V and J genes are TRBV2 and TRBJ2-7, with 8 bases lining up with TRBD1. The CDR3 has 15 residues. Germline-derived CDR1 and CDR2 are SNHLY and FYNNEI. The ends lost 7 bases at V and 3 bases at J; junction bases unmatched: 11. In DNA form, the CDR3 reads TGTGCCAGCACTCTTTCCAGGGGGCTTTTCTACGAGCAGTACGTC. This gives the protein CASTLSRGLFYEQYV.

The J gene is TRBJ2-2, the V gene TRBV7-2, with TRBD1 matching 7 bases. Trimming took 4 bases from V and 4 from J; bases not matched to a gene: 3. The CDR3 is 14 residues long. The germline V gene has CDR1 SGHTA and CDR2 FQGNSA. Here the CDR3 reads CASSSRGRTGELFF. CDR3 nucleotide sequence: TGTGCCAGCAGCTCAAGGGGGCGCACCGGGGAGCTGTTTTTT. The entire variable domain, with the rest obtained from reference TRBV7-2 and TRBJ2-2, is as follows: GAGVSQSPSNKVTEKGKDVELRCDPISGHTALYWYRQSLGQGLEFLIYFQGNSAPDKSGLPSDRFSAERTGGSVSTLTIQRTQQEDSAVYLCASSSRGRTGELFFGEGSRLTVL.

The V gene is TRBV7-8, the J gene TRBJ2-5; 13 bases match TRBD2. The J call could be wrong; TRBJ2-1 is a better fit for the DNA end. Germline V gene data show CDR1 as SGHVS and CDR2 as FQNEAQ. The CDR3 contains 16 residues. The CDR3 sequence is CASSKGTSGIGNEQFF. The CDR3 DNA sequence: TGTGCCAGCAGCAAAGGGACTAGCGGGATCGGTAATGAGCAGTTCTTC.

This clonotype was found many times. The genes are TRBV20-1 and TRBJ1-2; 7 bases are shared with TRBD1. The CDR3 length is 14 residues. Germline lookup yields CDR1 DFQATT and CDR2 SNEGSKA (reference sequence). The junction had 10 bases not matched to a gene; V was cut back by 4 bases and J by 5 bases. The CDR3 sequence is CSAIPDRAAYGYTF. In nucleotides, the CDR3 is TGCAGTGCTATTCCCGACAGGGCGGCTTATGGCTACACCTTC.

The chain combines TRBV21-1 with TRBJ2-7; TRBD1 is the table's D call, not checked against the DNA. TRBV21-1 constitutes a pseudogene. The CDR3 extends over 13 amino acids. Here the CDR3 reads CASSHGTPREQYV. CDR3 nucleotide sequence: TGTGCCAGCAGCCACGGGACGCCTCGTGAGCAGTACGTC.

This rearrangement joins TRBV5-1 to TRBJ2-3; 10 bases align to TRBD2. The germline V gene has CDR1 SGHRS and CDR2 YFSETQ. The CDR3 loop spans 16 amino acids. The V gene end was trimmed by 2 bases and the J gene end by 4 bases; junction bases not matched to a gene: 7. DNA of the CDR3: TGCGCCAGCAGCTTCGGACTAGCGGTTGGAGCAGATACGCAGTATTTT. This sequence encodes CASSFGLAVGADTQYF.

This chain joins TRBV10-3 and TRBJ2-5, with 10 bases lining up with TRBD2. CDR3 length: 17 amino acids. J gave up 0 bases and V 6 bases, and 10 bases lay outside the gene matches. The germline V gene has CDR1 ENHRY and CDR2 SYGVKD. The CDR3 loop reads CAIRPTGLAEDQETQYF. The DNA for the CDR3 is TGTGCCATCAGACCAACCGGACTAGCGGAGGACCAAGAGACCCAGTACTTC.

The chain employs TRBV4-1 and TRBJ2-7; no clear D. V dropped 3 bases and J dropped 0 bases, with 9 bases sitting between them. The CDR3 runs 14 residues. The germline gives CDR1 MGHRA, CDR2 YSYEKL. The CDR3 here is CASSHLRSSYEQYV. CDR3 DNA sequence: TGCGCCAGCAGCCACCTTAGGAGCTCCTACGAGCAGTACGTC.

In its sample, this clonotype was seen a few times. The chain carries TRBV12-3 or TRBV12-4 and TRBJ1-5; 8 bases fit TRBD1. CDR3 length: 16 amino acids. V was pared by 6 bases and J by 0 bases, with 7 bases of the junction left unmatched. CDR3 sequence: CASRGQETNSNQPQHF. The CDR3 nucleotides are TGTGCCAGCAGGGGACAGGAGACGAATAGCAATCAGCCCCAGCATTTT.

This clonotype was found a few times. The V and J genes are TRBV4-2 and TRBJ2-3; 14 bases are a match to TRBD2. Germline trimming cut 0 bases from V and 8 bases from J; bases unmatched to any gene: 7. Germline V lookup: CDR1 LGHNA, CDR2 YNFKEQ. The CDR3 runs to 17 residues. The CDR3 sequence: CASSQDMTSGGASTQYF. The DNA of the CDR3 is TGTGCCAGCAGCCAAGATATGACTAGCGGGGGGGCCAGTACGCAGTATTTT.

The sample holds a few counts of this clonotype. This rearrangement joins TRBV6-6 to TRBJ1-5; no firm D call. With 6 bases removed from V and 4 bases from J, the gap between germline ends came to 4 bases. CDR1 and CDR2 from the germline V gene are MNHNY and SVGAGI (reference sequence). The CDR3 covers 11 residues. CDR3 bases: TGTGCCAGCAGGGAGAATCAGCCCCAGCATTTT. It encodes CASRENQPQHF.

The rearrangement joins TRBV5-4 to TRBJ2-2; D not certain. V shed 4 bases and J shed 5 bases, with 9 bases lying between them. This CDR3 comprises 13 residues. CDR1 is SGHNT, CDR2 YYREEE, per germline (reference sequence). CDR3 in DNA: TGTGCCAGCAGCCACATAGAAACCGGGGAGCTGTTTTTT. Encoded protein: CASSHIETGELFF.

This chain connects TRBV20-1 to TRBJ2-1; 7 nucleotides agree with TRBD2. J was trimmed by 6 bases and V by 5 bases; bases with no gene match: 10. CDR1 is DFQATT, CDR2 SNEGSKA, per germline (reference sequence). The CDR3 contains 14 residues. The CDR3 DNA follows: TGCAGTGCTTACCGGGACTACTTGCTCAATGAGCAGTTCTTC. This translates into CSAYRDYLLNEQFF.

CDR3 nucleotides: TGTGCCAGCAGCCCCATCCCTGGGGAGGCCTACGAGCAGTACTTC. Translating gives CASSPIPGEAYEQYF. The chain carries TRBV5-5 and TRBJ2-7, with D perhaps TRBD2 (6 bases). The CDR3 has 15 amino acids. The germline gives CDR1 SGHKS, CDR2 YYEKEE (reference sequence). V was shortened by 4 bases and J by 2 bases, with 16 bases between the two germline ends.

In its sample, this clonotype was seen a few times. The chain has TRBV12-3 or TRBV12-4 and TRBJ1-4; tentative D call: TRBD1 (5 bases). The V end was cut by 7 bases, the J end by 7 bases, with 16 bases between. The CDR3 loop spans 14 amino acids. The CDR3 region has the DNA TGTGCCAGCACCCCCGGGGTCGGGGCTGAAAAACTGTTTTTT. This sequence encodes CASTPGVGAEKLFF.

This chain uses TRBV20-1 with TRBJ2-5; D gene unclear. The CDR3 sequence is 14 residues long. V was trimmed by 0 bases and J by 2 bases, leaving 10 bases between them. Germline CDR1 is DFQATT and CDR2 is SNEGSKA (reference sequence). This CDR3 is CSARDPSRQETQYF. The CDR3 nucleotides are TGCAGTGCTAGAGATCCCAGCAGACAAGAGACCCAGTACTTC.

In this sample, this clonotype turned up a few times. The genes are TRBV14 and TRBJ1-2; no firm D call. Trimming shortened V by 0 bases and J by 8 bases, and 7 bases separated the two germline ends. Germline CDR1 SGHDN, CDR2 FVKESK. This CDR3 region has 12 residues. The CDR3 DNA follows: TGTGCCAGCAGCCAAGATGGGAGAGGCTACACCTTC. Protein: CASSQDGRGYTF.

The sample holds a few counts of this clonotype. The chain carries TRBV5-1 and TRBJ2-4, with 9 bases fitting TRBD1. V dropped 4 bases and J dropped 8; count of bases not matched to a gene: 7. The CDR3 length is 14 residues. Germline V lookup: CDR1 SGHRS, CDR2 YFSETQ. The DNA for the CDR3 is TGCGCCAGCAGCCCGGGACAGGGAGGAGACATTCAGTACTTC. Translation gives CASSPGQGGDIQYF.

This chain links TRBV7-2 with TRBJ2-7, with D unclear. The CDR3 runs to 11 residues. Germline lookup yields CDR1 SGHTA and CDR2 FQGNSA. V lost 3 bases and J 10 bases, leaving 10 bases between the germline ends. In DNA form, the CDR3 reads TGTGCCAGCAGCTTTTATGAGGCCCAGTACTTC. Its translation is CASSFYEAQYF.

The chain's CDR3 is CASSSEGLAGNEQFF. CDR3 sequence (DNA): TGTGCCAGCAGCTCCGAGGGACTAGCGGGCAATGAGCAGTTCTTC. This chain uses TRBV7-9 with TRBJ2-1; 12 nucleotides align to TRBD2. The V segment lost 4 bases and the J segment 6 bases; nucleotides outside the gene matches: 4. The CDR3 contains 15 residues. CDR1 is SEHNR and CDR2 is FQNEAQ in the germline V gene (reference sequence).

This clonotype has a handful of counts. J is TRBJ2-5 and V is TRBV20-1; TRBD2 matches at 7 bases. The DNA end is a closer match to TRBJ2-1, so the J assignment may be wrong. There are 13 residues in the CDR3. Germline values: CDR1 DFQATT, CDR2 SNEGSKA (reference sequence). DNA for the CDR3: TGCAGTGCGCCAGGACTAGGACACAATGAGCAGTTCTTC. This codes for CSAPGLGHNEQFF.

A few counts support this clonotype. The V and J genes are TRBV6-6 and TRBJ1-1; tentative D call: TRBD1 (5 bases). The CDR3 runs to 13 residues. The ends were cut back, 6 bases at V and 3 bases at J, with 11 bases in the middle. In germline, CDR1 is MNHNY, CDR2 SVGAGI (reference sequence). The CDR3 is CASSKGLHTEAFF. The DNA for the CDR3 is TGTGCCAGCAGCAAGGGACTACACACTGAAGCTTTCTTT.

The chain links TRBV12-3 or TRBV12-4 to TRBJ2-1; 8 bases line up with TRBD1. V lost 3 bases to trimming and J lost 2 bases; unmatched junction nucleotides: 3. This CDR3 has 15 amino acids. CDR3 protein: CASSFRQGTYNEQFF. In nucleotides, the CDR3 is TGTGCCAGCAGTTTCCGACAGGGGACCTACAATGAGCAGTTCTTC.